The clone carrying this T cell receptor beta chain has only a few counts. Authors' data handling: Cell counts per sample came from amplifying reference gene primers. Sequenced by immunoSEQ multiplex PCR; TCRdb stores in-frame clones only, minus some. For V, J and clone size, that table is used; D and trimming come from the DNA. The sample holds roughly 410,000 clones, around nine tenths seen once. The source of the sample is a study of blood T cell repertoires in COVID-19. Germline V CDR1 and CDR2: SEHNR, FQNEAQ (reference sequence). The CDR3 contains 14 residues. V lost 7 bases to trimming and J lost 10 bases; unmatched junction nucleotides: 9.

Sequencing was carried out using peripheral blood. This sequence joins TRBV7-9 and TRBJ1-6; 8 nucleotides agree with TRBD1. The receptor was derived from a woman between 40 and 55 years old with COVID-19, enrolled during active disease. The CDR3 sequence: CASTPDRGGSPLHF. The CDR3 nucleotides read TGTGCCAGCACCCCAGACAGGGGAGGATCACCCCTCCACTTT. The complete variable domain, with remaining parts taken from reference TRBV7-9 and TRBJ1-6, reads DTGVSQNPRHKITKRGQNVTFRCDPISEHNRLYWYRQTLGQGPEFLTYFQNEAQLEKSRLLSDRFSAERPKGSFSTLEIQRTEQGDSAMYLCASTPDRGGSPLHFGNGTRLTVT.